The entry that follows covers one T cell receptor beta chain sequence. The CDR3 spans 12 residues. CDR1 and CDR2 from the germline V gene are SEHNR and FQNEAQ (reference sequence). After removal of 7 bases from V and 0 bases from J, the junction contained 0 bases not matched to a gene. The record originates from a study of Graves' ophthalmopathy and Graves' hyperthyroidism. Amplification of TCR beta CDR3 regions used RNA transcripts. A first-round RT-PCR used HTBI primers, followed by a second-round multiplex PCR. TCRdb used MiXCR to reprocess the multiplex PCR reads, holding one entry per CDR3 protein. The table has around 1.1 million distinct CDR3 sequences, about 40% seen once.

The sequencing sample was made of peripheral blood or thyroid tissue (not recorded which). This TCR came from an adult man with Graves' hyperthyroidism. This chain joins TRBV7-9 and TRBJ2-7, with 7 bases lining up with TRBD1. CDR3 coding DNA: TGTGCCAGCAACAGGGGCTCCTACGAGCAGTACTTC. Residues: CASNRGSYEQYF.